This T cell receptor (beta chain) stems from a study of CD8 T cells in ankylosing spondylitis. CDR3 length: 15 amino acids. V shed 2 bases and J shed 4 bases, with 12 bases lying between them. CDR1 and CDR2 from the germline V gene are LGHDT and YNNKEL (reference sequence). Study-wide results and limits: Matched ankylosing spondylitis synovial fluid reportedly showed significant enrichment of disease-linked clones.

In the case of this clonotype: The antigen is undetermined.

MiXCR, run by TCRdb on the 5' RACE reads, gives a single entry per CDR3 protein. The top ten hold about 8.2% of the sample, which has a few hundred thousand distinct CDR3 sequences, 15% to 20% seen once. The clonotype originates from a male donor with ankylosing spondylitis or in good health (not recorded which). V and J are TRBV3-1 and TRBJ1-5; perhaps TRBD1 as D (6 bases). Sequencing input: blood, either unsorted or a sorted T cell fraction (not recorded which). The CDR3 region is CASSQRGGENQPQHF. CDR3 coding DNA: TGTGCCAGCAGCCAAAGGGGGGGGGAGAATCAGCCCCAGCATTTT.